A selection of T cell receptor beta chains follows, all from one sample in a study of beta chain features in type 1 diabetes. Some clones are missing from TCRdb's copy, which holds only in-frame ones; the method was immunoSEQ multiplex PCR. The sample lists roughly 250,000 clones; 7.5% to 10% were seen once. Sequencing input: naive CD4+ T cells from blood. Every receptor here comes from a woman younger than 30 in good health. Each CDR3 is given with its conserved first and last residue. D genes are given only for firm matches. The size entry is marked missing in some rows and otherwise reads once, few, many or a size class.

V gene: TRBV6-1; J gene: TRBJ2-5; clone size: NA; D gene: NA; CDR3 DNA: TGTGCCAGCAGCACAGGGAAAGAGACCCAGTACTTC; CDR3 protein: CASSTGKETQYF
V gene: TRBV9; J gene: TRBJ1-1; clone size: NA; D gene: TRBD1; CDR3 DNA: TGTGCCAGCAGCCTCTCACCGGGACAGGGAAATACTGAAGCTTTCTTT; CDR3 protein: CASSLSPGQGNTEAFF
V gene: TRBV9; J gene: TRBJ1-1; clone size: few; D gene: TRBD1; CDR3 DNA: TGTGCCAGCAGCGCCGCGAACCAGGGGGCAGCTTTTGAAGCTTTCTTT; CDR3 protein: CASSAANQGAAFEAFF
V gene: TRBV2; J gene: TRBJ2-3; clone size: few; D gene: TRBD2; CDR3 DNA: TGTGCCAGCAGAGAGAAGACTAGCGGGAGGGCCTCGAATACGCAGTATTTT; CDR3 protein: CASREKTSGRASNTQYF
V gene: TRBV7-2; J gene: TRBJ2-1; clone size: NA; D gene: TRBD2; CDR3 DNA: TGTGCCAGCAGCCGATTTAGCGGGTCCATCTCCTACAATGAGCAGTTCTTC; CDR3 protein: CASSRFSGSISYNEQFF
V gene: TRBV30; J gene: TRBJ2-7; clone size: few; D gene: NA; CDR3 DNA: TGTGCCTGGAGTCCCGCGACTGAGCAGTACTTC; CDR3 protein: CAWSPATEQYF
V gene: TRBV19; J gene: TRBJ1-1; clone size: NA; D gene: NA; CDR3 DNA: TGTGCCAGTAGTGTGGAGGGGCGGCGGAACACTGAAGCTTTCTTT; CDR3 protein: CASSVEGRRNTEAFF
V gene: TRBV5-1; J gene: TRBJ2-1; clone size: NA; D gene: NA; CDR3 DNA: TGCGCCAGCAGCCCTTCGATTCGGGACAATGAGCAGTTCTTC; CDR3 protein: CASSPSIRDNEQFF
V gene: TRBV19; J gene: TRBJ1-5; clone size: few; D gene: NA; CDR3 DNA: TGTGCCAGTAGTCCCCGTGGTGGGGGCCGCAATCAGCCCCAGCATTTT; CDR3 protein: CASSPRGGGRNQPQHF
V gene: TRBV29-1; J gene: TRBJ2-7; clone size: NA; D gene: NA; CDR3 DNA: TGCAGCGTGAAGGACAGATTTCCCGACGAGCAGTACTTC; CDR3 protein: CSVKDRFPDEQYF
V gene: TRBV29-1; J gene: TRBJ1-5; clone size: NA; D gene: NA; CDR3 DNA: TGCAGCGTTGTCAGGGAAGCGGGCCAGCCCCAGCATTTT; CDR3 protein: CSVVREAGQPQHF
V gene: TRBV7-9; J gene: TRBJ1-5; clone size: NA; D gene: NA; CDR3 DNA: TGTGCCAGCAGCTTAGTGGTGGGGGGGATGGGCAATCAGCCCCAGCATTTT; CDR3 protein: CASSLVVGGMGNQPQHF
V gene: TRBV6-6; J gene: TRBJ2-2; clone size: NA; D gene: TRBD1; CDR3 DNA: TGTGCCAGCACCCAGGGGGCCACCGGGGAGCTGTTTTTT; CDR3 protein: CASTQGATGELFF
V gene: TRBV6-1; J gene: TRBJ2-7; clone size: NA; D gene: NA; CDR3 DNA: TGTGCCAGTCAGGGACTGTCCTCCTACGAGCAGTACTTC; CDR3 protein: CASQGLSSYEQYF
V gene: TRBV21-1; J gene: TRBJ1-2; clone size: few; D gene: NA; CDR3 DNA: TGTGCCAGCAGCAAAGAAACAGTTGCTAACTATGGCTACACCTTC; CDR3 protein: CASSKETVANYGYTF